The present TCR beta chain was sequenced within a study of blood T cells in healthy people across ages. Study-level results: Naive T cell percentage showed a strong correlation with TCR beta diversity.

Concerning this clonotype: Its matching antigen is unknown.

This CDR3 region has 16 residues. CDR1 is SGHTA and CDR2 is FQGNSA in the germline V gene. V was cut by 2 bases and J by 5 bases, with 19 bases left in between. The donors, healthy Caucasians from Russia, were aged 6 to 90. A second PCR, run for about 7 to 11 cycles, used a sample-barcoded 5' primer plus a J-beta primer mix. A template-switch adaptor containing 12 random nucleotides labeled each cDNA molecule. TCRdb analysed the 5' RACE reads with MiXCR anew, one entry per CDR3 protein. This sample carries about 670,000 distinct CDR3 sequences, less than 45% of them seen once, and the ten largest clones take around 30%.

This sequence joins TRBV7-2 and TRBJ2-7, with D perhaps TRBD1 (5 bases). The sequenced sample consisted of blood. This clonotype originated in a man aged 80 or over in good health. The CDR3: CASSLNGAVESDEQYF. DNA of the CDR3: TGTGCCAGCAGCTTAAATGGGGCGGTGGAATCCGACGAGCAGTACTTC.